The clone carrying this T cell receptor beta chain was seen only a few times. TCRdb passed the RT-PCR reads through MiXCR, listing each CDR3 protein once. In the table there are about 680,000 distinct CDR3 sequences, approximately 15% of which are singletons. The junction had 6 bases not matched to a gene; V was cut back by 3 bases and J by 2 bases. The germline V gene encodes CDR1 SEHNR and CDR2 FQNEAQ (reference sequence). The CDR3 has 16 residues. The chain recombines TRBV7-9 with TRBJ2-3, with 9 bases aligning to TRBD2. Sample: memory CD4+ T cells from blood. The receptor comes from a female donor in good health, serving as a healthy control. The CDR3: CASSFSSGKVTDTQYF. CDR3 nucleotide sequence: TGTGCCAGCAGCTTTTCTAGCGGGAAAGTCACAGATACGCAGTATTTT. The whole variable domain, filled in from reference TRBV7-9 and TRBJ2-3, reads DTGVSQNPRHKITKRGQNVTFRCDPISEHNRLYWYRQTLGQGPEFLTYFQNEAQLEKSRLLSDRFSAERPKGSFSTLEIQRTEQGDSAMYLCASSFSSGKVTDTQYFGPGTRLTVL.